These 25 T cell receptor beta chains came from one sample sequenced in a study of T-cell memory formation after mild COVID-19. Via MiXCR, TCRdb re-called the 5' RACE reads, giving one row per CDR3 protein. The table includes under 35,000 distinct CDR3 sequences, roughly a sixth detected once. The sample was PBMCs or a T cell subset sorted from them (not recorded which). All receptors derive from an adult who had mild COVID-19 (a few samples of this study predate the infection). Cell type and time point are not known.

This clonotype was counted at least ten times. V gene TRBV5-1 combines with J gene TRBJ2-1, with 14 positions matching TRBD2. CDR1 is SGHRS, CDR2 YFSETQ, per germline. Unmatched junction bases numbered 4, after V lost 4 bases and J lost 7 bases. CDR3 length: 15 amino acids. The CDR3 loop reads CASSRTSGGWNEQFF. DNA for the CDR3: TGCGCCAGCAGCCGGACTAGCGGGGGGTGGAATGAGCAGTTCTTC.

This clonotype has at least ten counts. J is TRBJ2-3 and V is TRBV5-4; D is perhaps TRBD1 or TRBD2 (6 bases each). The CDR3 consists of 17 residues. Germline CDR1 SGHNT, CDR2 YYREEE (reference sequence). V lost 5 bases to trimming and J lost 3 bases, with 22 bases between them. The CDR3 protein is CASSLRLLGGRTDTQYF. DNA for the CDR3: TGTGCCAGCAGTCTCCGGTTGTTGGGGGGCCGGACAGATACGCAGTATTTT.

This clonotype showed up many times. The J gene is TRBJ2-5, the V gene TRBV30; either TRBD1 or TRBD2 may supply D (5 bases each). CDR3 length equals 12 residues. Germline CDR1 GTSNPN, CDR2 SVGIG (reference sequence). V lost 1 base and J 5 bases, leaving 8 bases between the germline ends. As DNA, the CDR3 is TGTGCCTGGAGTGGGGGGTCGGAGACCCAGTACTTC. Translation: CAWSGGSETQYF.

The chain recombines TRBV6-1 with TRBJ2-5; no reliable D call. The germline V gene has CDR1 MNHNS and CDR2 SASEGT. V lost 2 bases and J 2 bases, leaving 12 bases between the germline ends. The CDR3 has 15 residues. CDR3 bases: TGTGCCAGCAGTGAAAGTCTTCCGGGTCAAGAGACCCAGTACTTC. It yields the protein CASSESLPGQETQYF.

Many counts were recorded for this clonotype. The rearrangement uses TRBV6-5 and TRBJ1-4; D uncertain. Germline CDR1 MNHEY, CDR2 SVGAGI. This CDR3 has 14 amino acids. V lost 6 bases, J lost 0 bases, and 8 bases lay in between. The CDR3 is CASRRITTNEKLFF. CDR3 coding DNA: TGTGCCAGCAGGCGAATTACAACTAATGAAAAACTGTTTTTT.

This clonotype was detected a few times. V usage is TRBV30 and J usage is TRBJ2-1; 10 nucleotides agree with TRBD1. The CDR3 consists of 15 residues. Losses at the gene ends were 6 bases for V and 5 bases for J; bases not matched to a gene: 10. The germline CDR1 and CDR2 sequences are GTSNPN and SVGIG (reference sequence). The CDR3 bases are TGTGCCTGCTACTACCGGGACAGGGGAAACAATGAGCAGTTCTTC. Residues: CACYYRDRGNNEQFF.

The chain carries TRBV19 and TRBJ2-5, with D perhaps matching TRBD1 (6 bases). The CDR3 is 13 amino acids. Trimming stripped 4 bases from V and 3 bases from J, with 9 bases between. Germline CDR1 reads LNHDA; CDR2 reads SQIVND (reference sequence). The CDR3 sequence is CASSTRTEETQYF. The CDR3 DNA reads as TGTGCCAGTAGTACCCGGACAGAAGAGACCCAGTACTTC.

There are many counts of this clonotype. The chain couples TRBV20-1 to TRBJ2-7; 8 nucleotides line up with TRBD2. This CDR3 region has 15 residues. The V gene's germline CDR1 is DFQATT and CDR2 SNEGSKA (reference sequence). Trimming at V came to 6 bases and at J to 2 bases, leaving 12 bases not matched to a gene. The CDR3 spells CSAKGSGGYTYEQYF. Written as DNA, the CDR3 is TGCAGTGCCAAAGGAAGCGGGGGATATACCTACGAGCAGTACTTC.

This clonotype is categorized as medium-sized. The J gene is TRBJ2-3, the V gene TRBV29-1, with 10 bases aligning to TRBD2. The junction had 7 bases not matched to a gene; V was cut back by 2 bases and J by 5 bases. This CDR3 region has 15 residues. CDR1 is SQVTM and CDR2 is ANQGSEA in the germline V gene. CDR3 amino acids: CSVELGLAGVDTQYF. In nucleotides, the CDR3 is TGCAGCGTTGAATTGGGCCTAGCGGGAGTAGATACGCAGTATTTT.

This clonotype was recorded at least ten times. This CDR3 is CASSQATVGQGTYEQYF. The CDR3 nucleotides are TGCGCCAGCAGCCAAGCAACCGTCGGACAGGGGACCTACGAGCAGTACTTC. The V call is TRBV4-1, the J call TRBJ2-7; 9 nucleotides align to TRBD1. The CDR3 runs 17 residues. Trimming took 1 base from V and 2 from J; bases not matched to a gene: 9. Germline CDR1 reads MGHRA; CDR2 reads YSYEKL.

The sample holds many counts of this clonotype. The V and J genes are TRBV12-3 or TRBV12-4 and TRBJ2-7; possibly TRBD2 for D (6 bases). This CDR3 spans 16 amino acids. Trimming took off 3 bases at V and 0 bases at J, with 15 bases between the two ends. In DNA form, the CDR3 reads TGTGCCAGCAGTTTTTCGATCGGGAGTCGCTCCTACGAGCAGTACTTC. Its protein is CASSFSIGSRSYEQYF.

This rearrangement joins TRBV15 to TRBJ2-1; the match to TRBD2 covers 8 bases. The V gene's germline CDR1 is LNHNV and CDR2 YYDKDF (reference sequence). The J segment lost 5 bases and the V segment lost 8 bases, leaving 11 bases of the junction unmatched. This CDR3 has 15 amino acids. DNA of the CDR3: TGTGCCACCGAGCTTCTTAAGCGGGGGAACAATGAGCAGTTCTTC. Its translation is CATELLKRGNNEQFF.

This clonotype was observed at least ten times. The rearrangement uses TRBV5-1 and TRBJ2-5, with D hard to call. Trimming pared 0 bases from V and 2 bases from J, leaving 8 bases between. The CDR3 length is 14 residues. Germline values: CDR1 SGHRS, CDR2 YFSETQ. CDR3 region: CASSLVSWQETQYF. CDR3 nucleotides: TGCGCCAGCAGCTTGGTCTCTTGGCAAGAGACCCAGTACTTC. The whole variable domain, filled in from reference TRBV5-1 and TRBJ2-5, reads KAGVTQTPRYLIKTRGQQVTLSCSPISGHRSVSWYQQTPGQGLQFLFEYFSETQRNKGNFPGRFSGRQFSNSRSEMNVSTLELGDSALYLCASSLVSWQETQYFGPGTRLLVL.

The CDR3, as DNA: TGTGCCAGCTCACCCCATGACAGCTCTATTACCTCTGGGGCCAACGTCCTGACTTTC. Translated: CASSPHDSSITSGANVLTF. The chain recombines TRBV9 with TRBJ2-6; D possibly corresponds to TRBD1 (5 bases). Germline-derived CDR1 and CDR2 are SGDLS and YYNGEE. V was clipped by 7 bases and J by 0 bases, with 23 bases between them. The CDR3 is 19 residues long.

The chain employs TRBV7-2 and TRBJ2-7, with 9 bases matching TRBD1. The V segment lost 3 bases and the J segment 6 bases; nucleotides outside the gene matches: 12. The CDR3 totals 16 residues. Germline V gene lookup returns CDR1 SGHTA and CDR2 FQGNSA. The CDR3 spells CASSFSFRDREGEQYF. Written as DNA, the CDR3 is TGTGCCAGCAGCTTTTCGTTCCGGGACAGGGAGGGCGAGCAGTACTTC.

The sample holds many counts of this clonotype. The chain recombines TRBV3-1 with TRBJ2-1; D not resolved. Germline V gene lookup returns CDR1 LGHDT and CDR2 YNNKEL (reference sequence). The CDR3 totals 17 residues. V dropped 1 base and J dropped 1 base, with 14 bases sitting between them. DNA for the CDR3: TGTGCCAGCAGCCAAGGAAGTAGCCCTGGTTCCTACAATGAGCAGTTCTTC. Protein: CASSQGSSPGSYNEQFF.

The chain recombines TRBV18 with TRBJ2-7, with 7 bases matching TRBD1. Germline-derived CDR1 and CDR2 are KGHSH and LQKENI. The CDR3 extends over 13 amino acids. V shed 4 bases, J shed 5 bases, and the junction held 5 bases outside the gene matches. DNA of the CDR3: TGTGCCAGCTCACAAACCAGGGGGAACGAGCAGTACTTC. Translating it yields CASSQTRGNEQYF.

This clonotype was picked up many times. The chain employs TRBV2 and TRBJ1-6; no clear D. Germline CDR1 is SNHLY and CDR2 is FYNNEI. V was pared by 8 bases and J by 6 bases, with 11 bases between. The CDR3 runs to 13 residues. This chain's CDR3 is CASSRTGNSPLHF. CDR3 nucleotide sequence: TGTGCCAGCTCAAGGACGGGTAATTCACCCCTCCACTTT. The whole variable domain, filled in from reference TRBV2 and TRBJ1-6, reads EPEVTQTPSHQVTQMGQEVILRCVPISNHLYFYWYRQILGQKVEFLVSFYNNEISEKSEIFDDQFSVERPDGSNFTLKIRSTKLEDSAMYFCASSRTGNSPLHFGNGTRLTVT.

This clonotype has at least ten counts. The chain employs TRBV20-1 and TRBJ1-1; D not resolved. Trimming left V 2 bases short and J 1 base short, with 11 bases between. CDR3 length: 14 amino acids. CDR1 is DFQATT, CDR2 SNEGSKA, per germline (reference sequence). The CDR3 nucleotides are TGCAGTGCTAGATTAGGACCGACGAACACTGAAGCTTTCTTT. Its translation: CSARLGPTNTEAFF.

This clonotype was recorded at least ten times. This chain uses TRBV12-3 or TRBV12-4 with TRBJ2-1; D unresolved. The CDR3 has 14 amino acids. V was shortened by 7 bases and J by 4 bases, with 14 bases between the two germline ends. The CDR3 loop reads CASTFRTRYNEQFF. The DNA of the CDR3 is TGTGCCAGCACCTTCCGTACGCGTTACAATGAGCAGTTCTTC.

This clonotype was found many times. The rearrangement uses TRBV5-1 and TRBJ2-1; 7 bases match TRBD2. CDR3 length: 15 residues. V was pared by 0 bases and J by 4 bases, with 4 bases of the junction left unmatched. Germline V gene sequence: CDR1 SGHRS, CDR2 YFSETQ. The chain's CDR3 is CASSLGGGDYNEQFF. CDR3 nucleotide sequence: TGCGCCAGCAGCTTGGGGGGAGGGGATTACAATGAGCAGTTCTTC.

This clonotype occurred many times. The V gene is TRBV12-3 or TRBV12-4, the J gene TRBJ1-4; the D gene is possibly TRBD1 (5 bases). V was shortened by 8 bases and J by 8 bases, with 15 bases between the two germline ends. The CDR3 length is 13 residues. The CDR3 nucleotides read TGTGCCAGCCTGGGGGGTTTCGGAGAAAAACTGTTTTTT. Its translation: CASLGGFGEKLFF.

This clonotype was detected ten times or more. The chain employs TRBV24-1 and TRBJ2-1; 9 bases map to TRBD2. Germline CDR1 KGHDR, CDR2 SFDVKD. The V gene end was trimmed by 7 bases and the J gene end by 4 bases; junction bases not matched to a gene: 13. The CDR3 consists of 17 residues. This CDR3 is CATRLKVAGELYNEQFF. The CDR3 nucleotides are TGTGCCACCAGGCTCAAGGTAGCGGGGGAACTTTACAATGAGCAGTTCTTC.

This clonotype was counted many times. The rearrangement joins TRBV27 to TRBJ2-2; D is ambiguous. Germline CDR1 reads MNHEY; CDR2 reads SMNVEV (reference sequence). The CDR3 runs 16 residues. V shed 4 bases and J shed 0 bases, with 12 bases lying between them. CDR3 bases: TGTGCCAGCAGTTATGAAGCGCCAACGAACACCGGGGAGCTGTTTTTT. Encoded protein: CASSYEAPTNTGELFF.

The V gene is TRBV7-6, the J gene TRBJ2-1; 8 bases line up with TRBD2. The trim removed 7 bases at V and 16 bases at J, leaving 12 bases unmatched. CDR1 SGHVS and CDR2 FNYEAQ come from the germline V gene. CDR3 length: 12 amino acids. CDR3 DNA sequence: TGTGCCAGCACCCTCGGCGGGAGGTTGGTTTTCTTC. Protein sequence: CASTLGGRLVFF.